The rows below give T cell receptor beta chains drawn from one sample of a study of blood T cell repertoires in COVID-19. The data were produced by immunoSEQ multiplex PCR, yet TCRdb's version contains in-frame clones alone and is incomplete. The top ten clones hold 0.88% of a sample with fewer than 200,000 clones, around nine tenths of them seen once. Sequenced: peripheral blood. These receptors were obtained from a young woman who had recovered from COVID-19. CDR3s leave out the opening cysteine and the closing phenylalanine or tryptophan.

J: TRBJ2-2
V: TRBV9
length: 12
CDR3: ASSVVSNTGELF

J: TRBJ2-2
V: TRBV7-8
length: 14
CDR3: ASSLARSLYTGELF

J: TRBJ1-1
V: TRBV27
length: 11
CDR3: ASRWGGNTEAF

J: TRBJ1-5
V: TRBV16
length: 12
CDR3: ASKQGDSNQPQH

J: TRBJ1-5
V: TRBV6-6
length: 11
CDR3: ASRVLGNQPQH

J: TRBJ1-1
V: TRBV14
length: 11
CDR3: ASSPHLNTEAF

J: TRBJ1-1
V: TRBV7-9
length: 12
CDR3: ASSLTGGITEAF

J: TRBJ1-1
V: TRBV15
length: 15
CDR3: ATSLTIGWTVDTEAF

J: TRBJ2-2
V: TRBV3-1/TRBV3-2
length: 14
CDR3: ASSPIRQGNTGELF

J: TRBJ2-1
V: TRBV4-3
length: 13
CDR3: ASSQTAGNYNEQF

J: TRBJ1-4
V: TRBV15
length: 15
CDR3: ATSSVPGQGTNEKLF

J: TRBJ1-1
V: TRBV4-3
length: 13
CDR3: ASSPRLIRRAEAF

J: TRBJ1-2
V: TRBV27
length: 14
CDR3: ASSLNTQGILGGYT

J: TRBJ2-7
V: TRBV4-1
length: 13
CDR3: ASSPMGGGLGEQY

J: TRBJ1-1
V: TRBV5-1
length: 14
CDR3: ASSLISGGRHTEAF

J: TRBJ1-5
V: TRBV7-2
length: 13
CDR3: ASSLTVDSNQPQH

J: TRBJ1-2
V: TRBV5-1
length: 12
CDR3: ASSAGQGNYGYT

J: TRBJ2-1
V: TRBV6-5
length: 13
CDR3: ASSYTSGINNEQF

J: TRBJ2-3
V: TRBV7-2
length: 12
CDR3: ASSFRGVTDTQY

J: TRBJ2-2
V: TRBV25-1
length: 9
CDR3: ASQNTGELF

J: TRBJ2-5
V: TRBV5-1
length: 13
CDR3: ASSPLAGGPETQY

J: TRBJ1-1
V: TRBV3-1/TRBV3-2
length: 13
CDR3: ASSQGLGRGTEAF

J: TRBJ2-5
V: TRBV19
length: 11
CDR3: ASSETVQETQY

J: TRBJ2-1
V: TRBV4-1
length: 16
CDR3: ASSHWLAGGFGQDEQF

J: TRBJ2-1
V: TRBV12-5
length: 15
CDR3: ASGLVAGRGSYNEQF

J: TRBJ1-2
V: TRBV10-3
length: 12
CDR3: AISDKGQGYGYT

J: TRBJ1-2
V: TRBV2
length: 10
CDR3: ASSEGLYGYT

J: TRBJ1-1
V: TRBV6-5
length: 12
CDR3: ASRTGLTNTEAF

J: TRBJ2-1
V: TRBV10-3
length: 12
CDR3: AISDSDHGYEQF

J: TRBJ1-4
V: TRBV4-3
length: 14
CDR3: ASSQGDRGGNEKLF

J: TRBJ2-2
V: TRBV7-3
length: 12
CDR3: ASSLAGSTGELF

J: TRBJ2-4
V: TRBV2
length: 16
CDR3: ASREPYNGLAGENIQY

J: TRBJ1-2
V: TRBV25-1
length: 11
CDR3: ASSFSTGDGYT

J: TRBJ1-4
V: TRBV7-9
length: 12
CDR3: ASSLSTGMEKLF

J: TRBJ1-2
V: TRBV5-6
length: 12
CDR3: ASSSVTGPYGYT

J: TRBJ2-5
V: TRBV11-3
length: 16
CDR3: ASSSGTGRSADQETQY

J: TRBJ1-1
V: TRBV10-3
length: 15
CDR3: AISGKGQGAPNTEAF

J: TRBJ1-1
V: TRBV2
length: 11
CDR3: ASRLTGRTEAF

J: TRBJ2-1
V: TRBV9
length: 12
CDR3: ASSGSGSKNEQF

J: TRBJ1-1
V: TRBV4-3
length: 11
CDR3: ASSQVRGTEAF

J: TRBJ1-4
V: TRBV7-9
length: 14
CDR3: ASSTRQSATNEKLF

J: TRBJ2-3
V: TRBV3-1/TRBV3-2
length: 14
CDR3: ASSTTGGSSTDTQY

J: TRBJ1-3
V: TRBV5-1
length: 12
CDR3: ASSFAGYGNTIY

J: TRBJ1-4
V: TRBV21-1
length: 12
CDR3: ASKNRGANEKLF

J: TRBJ1-6
V: TRBV5-4
length: 14
CDR3: ASSSPGTGYNSPLH

J: TRBJ2-7
V: TRBV5-5
length: 12
CDR3: ASSLERSGWEQY

J: TRBJ2-3
V: TRBV5-1
length: 13
CDR3: ASRPTAGATDTQY

J: TRBJ1-6
V: TRBV5-4
length: 11
CDR3: ASRGSRNSPLH

J: TRBJ1-6
V: TRBV3-1/TRBV3-2
length: 11
CDR3: ASRTLDNSPLH